This note documents a single T cell receptor beta chain sequence. Its target is unknown. The data derive from a study of cytomegalovirus exposure and HLA in healthy donors. Trimming took off 1 base at V and 0 bases at J, with 19 bases between the two ends. CDR1 and CDR2 from the germline V gene are MDHEN and SYDVKM. CDR3 length: 20 residues. General observations from the study: Reportedly, TCR beta sequences accurately predicted HLA-A and HLA-B alleles in most subjects. Solely CMV serostatus was available to characterize immune exposure.

This PCR relied on a set of 60 Vbeta primers and 13 Jbeta primers. The method was immunoSEQ multiplex PCR; TCRdb's version includes in-frame clones alone and lacks a portion of them. The sample has 100,000 to 150,000 clones, 75% seen once. This TCR derives from a woman aged 35 to 49 in good health and CMV-seropositive. The chain carries TRBV28 and TRBJ1-6, with a weak D call TRBD1 (5 bases). The sequencing input was PBMCs. The CDR3 region is CASSLYQTGDSGSYNSPLHF. The DNA of the CDR3 is TGTGCCAGCAGTTTATACCAAACGGGGGATTCCGGCTCCTATAATTCACCCCTCCACTTT. Supplemented by reference TRBV28 and TRBJ1-6, the full variable domain reads DVKVTQSSRYLVKRTGEKVFLECVQDMDHENMFWYRQDPGLGLRLIYFSYDVKMKEKGDIPEGYSVSREKKERFSLILESASTNQTSMYLCASSLYQTGDSGSYNSPLHFGNGTRLTVT.